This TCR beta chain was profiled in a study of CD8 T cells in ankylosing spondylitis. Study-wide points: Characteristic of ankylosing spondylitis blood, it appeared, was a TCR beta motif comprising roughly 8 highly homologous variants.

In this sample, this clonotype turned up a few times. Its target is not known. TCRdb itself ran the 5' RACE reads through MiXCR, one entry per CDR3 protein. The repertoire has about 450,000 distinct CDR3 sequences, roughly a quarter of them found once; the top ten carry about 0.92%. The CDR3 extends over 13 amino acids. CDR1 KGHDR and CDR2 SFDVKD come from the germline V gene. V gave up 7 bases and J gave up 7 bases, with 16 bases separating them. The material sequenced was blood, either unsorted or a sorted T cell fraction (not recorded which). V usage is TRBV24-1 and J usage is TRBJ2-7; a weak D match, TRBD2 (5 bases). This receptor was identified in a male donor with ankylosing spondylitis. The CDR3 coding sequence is TGTGCCACCAGCCACGGAGGAGTTAGTGAGCAGTACTTC. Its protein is CATSHGGVSEQYF.